This entry is about one TCR beta chain. This clone was seen a single time. No antigen is known for it. Within one base of it there is no much larger clone, and no base qualities were kept. Library construction relied on the immunoSEQ multiplex PCR assay. TCRdb stores this immuneACCESS table with in-frame sequences only. Part of the clones is absent; in the studies checked, under half of the shortfall reflects unresolved V genes, and no reason is known for the rest. Recorded for this sample are around 80,000 clones; under 99% of them occurred a single time. Of the sample, roughly 0.2% is held by the ten largest clones. The data derive from a study of technical replicates of blood from several donors (dated by TCRdb to the late 2010s). The trim is 0 bases for V and 0 bases for J, with a gap of 8 bases between the germline ends. The CDR3 goes from the cysteine to the phenylalanine over 14 residues. Just the 42-base CDR3 DNA is kept, in frame starting at base 1. CDR1 is given as SQVTM and CDR2 as ANQGSEA, both from the germline V gene.

The sequence derives from a human donor in good health. The chain links TRBV29-1 with TRBJ2-5; a confident D gene designation cannot be given. Sequencing used T cells isolated from PBMCs. In nucleotides, the sequence is TGCAGCGTTGAAGATCTCAGTAACCAAGAGACCCAGTACTTC. Its translation is CSVEDLSNQETQYF.